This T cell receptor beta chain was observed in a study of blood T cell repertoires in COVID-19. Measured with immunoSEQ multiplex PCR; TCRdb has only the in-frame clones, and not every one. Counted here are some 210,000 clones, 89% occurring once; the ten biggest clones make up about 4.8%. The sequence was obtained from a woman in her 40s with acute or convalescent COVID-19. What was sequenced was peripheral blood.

CDR3 amino acids: CASTWAYSTDTQYF. In DNA form, the CDR3 reads TGTGCCAGCACTTGGGCGTACTCCACAGATACGCAGTATTTT. The V and J genes are TRBV11-2 and TRBJ2-3; D gene unclear. Trimming took off 7 bases at V and 2 bases at J, with 13 bases between the two ends. The CDR3 extends over 14 amino acids. Germline V gene sequence: CDR1 SGHAT, CDR2 FQNNGV.